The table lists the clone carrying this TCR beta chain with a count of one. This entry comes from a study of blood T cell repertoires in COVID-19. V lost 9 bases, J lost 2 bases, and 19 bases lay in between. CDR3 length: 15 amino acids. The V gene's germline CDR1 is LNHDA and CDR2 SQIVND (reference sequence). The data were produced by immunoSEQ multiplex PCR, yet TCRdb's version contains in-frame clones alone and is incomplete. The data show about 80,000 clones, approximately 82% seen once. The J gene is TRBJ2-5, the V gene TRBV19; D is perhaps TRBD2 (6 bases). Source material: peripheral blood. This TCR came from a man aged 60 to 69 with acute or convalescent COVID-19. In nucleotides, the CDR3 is TGTGCCAGCAGTGGGACCGGGACTTTACAAGAGACCCAGTACTTC. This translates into CASSGTGTLQETQYF.